This T cell receptor beta chain was sequenced during a study of blood T cell repertoires in COVID-19. About the research overall: PBMCs, B-cell-depleted T cells, or T cells were the source of the cDNA or gDNA that made up the material.

This clone appeared a few times. Clones were sequenced by immunoSEQ multiplex PCR, and TCRdb holds only the in-frame ones, with some missing. The sample contains 180,000 or so clones, approximately 89% of which appear only once. With V trimmed by 4 bases and J by 4 bases, 6 bases remained unmatched. Per the germline V gene, CDR1 is SQVTM and CDR2 is ANQGSEA. This CDR3 has 14 residues. The sample was peripheral blood. The receptor's source is a man in his 70s with acute or convalescent COVID-19. J is TRBJ1-2 and V is TRBV29-1, with 10 bases aligning to TRBD1. This chain's CDR3 is CSVAGDRGTYGYTF. The CDR3 nucleotides are TGCAGCGTTGCCGGGGACAGGGGTACCTATGGCTACACCTTC.